Each of the 22 T cell receptor beta chains below was sequenced from the same sample in a study of T cells in Graves' hyperthyroidism and ophthalmopathy. The CDR3 regions of TCR beta were amplified from RNA transcripts. HTBI primers were used for first-round RT-PCR of the TCR CDR3. TCRdb analysed the multiplex PCR reads with MiXCR anew, one entry per CDR3 protein. The sample records over 90,000 distinct CDR3 sequences, over 45% being singletons. The sequenced material came from blood. These receptor sequences come from a middle-aged man with Graves' hyperthyroidism.

This clonotype appeared many times. The gene calls are TRBV15 and TRBJ2-1; 9 nucleotides line up with TRBD1. Losses at the gene ends were 6 bases for V and 7 bases for J; bases not matched to a gene: 10. CDR3 length: 15 residues. CDR1 is LNHNV and CDR2 is YYDKDF in the germline V gene (reference sequence). The CDR3 spells CATRGLDRGGNEQFF. CDR3 bases: TGTGCCACCAGAGGACTGGACAGGGGTGGGAATGAGCAGTTCTTC.

This clonotype was picked up many times. The rearrangement links TRBV11-2 to TRBJ1-2; TRBD1 agrees at 9 bases. CDR3 size: 17 residues. Germline CDR1 reads SGHAT; CDR2 reads FQNNGV. After removal of 4 bases from V and 0 bases from J, the junction contained 9 bases not matched to a gene. Written as DNA, the CDR3 is TGTGCCAGCAGCTCCGGGACAGGGAGCTGGGCTAACTATGGCTACACCTTC. It translates to CASSSGTGSWANYGYTF.

Turning to this clonotype: This CDR3 fails to terminate in the conserved phenylalanine or tryptophan, so it likely reflects a read error. The V call is TRBV25-1, the J call TRBJ1-1, with D possibly being TRBD1 (5 bases). CDR1 is MGHDK and CDR2 is SYGVNS in the germline V gene. CDR3 length: 13 amino acids. V lost 8 bases to trimming and J lost 1 base, with 11 bases between them. The CDR3 reads CASFGQGNTEAFL. DNA for the CDR3: TGTGCCAGCTTCGGTCAGGGGAACACTGAAGCTTTCCTT.

Ten or more counts support this clonotype. The chain joins TRBV5-1 to TRBJ1-2; no reliable D call. Trimming took off 1 base at V and 4 bases at J, with 8 bases between the two ends. Per germline, CDR1 SGHRS and CDR2 YFSETQ. The CDR3 is 13 amino acids. The CDR3 region is CASSLPGGYGYTF. The CDR3 DNA reads TGCGCCAGCAGCTTGCCGGGCGGCTATGGCTACACCTTC.

This clonotype was seen only a few times. V is TRBV5-4 and J is TRBJ2-4; 15 positions match TRBD2. The V gene's germline CDR1 is SGHNT and CDR2 YYREEE (reference sequence). V lost 3 bases and J lost 9; bases outside the gene matches: 4. The CDR3 runs to 15 residues. Written as DNA, the CDR3 is TGTGCCAGCAGCTCGGGACTAGCGGGGGGTGGCATTCAGTACTTC. Its translation: CASSSGLAGGGIQYF.

Only a few counts were recorded for this clonotype. This chain connects TRBV28 to TRBJ1-5, with 8 positions matching TRBD1. The DNA end favors TRBJ1-3, so the J call may be wrong. The CDR3 covers 17 residues. The germline V gene encodes CDR1 MDHEN and CDR2 SYDVKM. CDR3 nucleotides: TGTGCCAGCAGGGGTGGACAGGGTTCGCGGACGGGAAACACCATATATTTT. It codes for CASRGGQGSRTGNTIYF.

This clonotype was counted at least ten times. The chain couples TRBV7-8 to TRBJ1-3; D not resolved. Germline values: CDR1 SGHVS, CDR2 FQNEAQ. The V end lost 1 base, the J end lost 2 bases, and 3 bases lay between the germline ends. The CDR3 spans 13 residues. The CDR3 protein is CASSLDPGNTIYF. Written as DNA, the CDR3 is TGTGCCAGCAGCTTAGACCCTGGAAACACCATATATTTT.

The chain combines TRBV12-3 or TRBV12-4 with TRBJ2-7; D is ambiguous. The CDR3 sequence is 13 residues long. The V gene lost 4 bases and the J gene lost 3 bases, with 10 bases spanning the gap. CDR3 loop: CASSSPTLYEQYF. CDR3 bases: TGTGCCAGCAGTTCCCCGACACTCTACGAGCAGTACTTC.

The gene calls are TRBV2 and TRBJ2-1; 10 nucleotides match TRBD1. Germline loops: CDR1 SNHLY, CDR2 FYNNEI. Trimming at V came to 8 bases and at J to 7 bases, leaving 11 bases not matched to a gene. This CDR3 contains 15 residues. The CDR3 loop is CASWGGQGSRNEQFF. DNA for the CDR3: TGTGCCAGCTGGGGGGGACAGGGGTCAAGGAATGAGCAGTTCTTC. The full variable domain, in which reference TRBV2 and TRBJ2-1 provide the parts outside the CDR3, is EPEVTQTPSHQVTQMGQEVILRCVPISNHLYFYWYRQILGQKVEFLVSFYNNEISEKSEIFDDQFSVERPDGSNFTLKIRSTKLEDSAMYFCASWGGQGSRNEQFFGPGTRLTVL.

The chain employs TRBV29-1 and TRBJ1-2; 8 nucleotides match TRBD1. The trim removed 6 bases at V and 1 base at J, leaving 4 bases unmatched. The germline gives CDR1 SQVTM, CDR2 ANQGSEA. The CDR3 spans 13 residues. The CDR3 here is CSVGTGSNYGYTF. In DNA form, the CDR3 reads TGCAGCGTAGGGACAGGAAGTAACTATGGCTACACCTTC.

The gene calls are TRBV9 and TRBJ2-1, with a possible D match to TRBD2 (7 bases). Trimming shortened V by 4 bases and J by 10 bases, and 24 bases separated the two germline ends. Germline loops: CDR1 SGDLS, CDR2 YYNGEE. CDR3 length equals 16 residues. The CDR3 DNA reads TGTGCCAGCAGCTCCTCATTCAAGGGGGGGGCGTGGGAGCAGTTCTTC. It specifies CASSSSFKGGAWEQFF.

This clonotype showed up just a few times. Given a much more abundant clone one base away, this may be a read error. The rearrangement joins TRBV20-1 to TRBJ2-6, with D unresolved. Germline CDR1 is DFQATT and CDR2 is SNEGSKA (reference sequence). This CDR3 has 18 residues. In nucleotides, the CDR3 is TGCGGTGCCTCGGTCGGGTTGGGGAAGAGATCTGGGGCCAACGTCCTGACTTTC. Amino acids: CGASVGLGKRSGANVLTF.

V and J are TRBV20-1 and TRBJ1-2; maybe TRBD1 (5 bases). This CDR3 region has 11 residues. Germline CDR1 and CDR2: DFQATT and SNEGSKA (reference sequence). The V end was cut by 3 bases, the J end by 6 bases, with 8 bases between. The CDR3 protein is CSASLGDGYTF. In nucleotides, the CDR3 is TGCAGTGCTAGTCTAGGGGATGGCTACACCTTC.

The rearrangement links TRBV29-1 to TRBJ1-5, with 9 positions matching TRBD1. The V segment lost 8 bases and the J segment 6 bases; nucleotides outside the gene matches: 8. The length of the CDR3 is 13 residues. Germline CDR1 reads SQVTM; CDR2 reads ANQGSEA. Written as DNA, the CDR3 is TGCAGCCTTAGGGGACAGGGCGCTCAGCCCCAGCATTTT. Translation gives CSLRGQGAQPQHF.

The CDR3 reads CSARSGAANEKLFF. CDR3 DNA sequence: TGCAGTGCCAGGAGCGGGGCGGCTAATGAAAAACTGTTTTTT. The chain has TRBV20-1 and TRBJ1-4; D may be TRBD1 (5 bases). Germline CDR1 and CDR2: DFQATT and SNEGSKA (reference sequence). This CDR3 is 14 amino acids long. The V and J ends lost 6 bases and 3 bases respectively, with 14 bases between them.

This clonotype was seen at least ten times. The chain carries TRBV7-9 and TRBJ2-5; a possible D gene is TRBD2 (6 bases). Germline V gene sequence: CDR1 SEHNR, CDR2 FQNEAQ (reference sequence). The V end lost 3 bases, the J end lost 5 bases, and 10 bases lay between the germline ends. The CDR3 extends over 13 amino acids. In nucleotides, the CDR3 is TGTGCCAGCAGCTTTGGTGGAGGGGAGACCCAGTACTTC. Translation: CASSFGGGETQYF.

The chain joins TRBV12-3 or TRBV12-4 to TRBJ1-1, with TRBD1 matching 9 bases. V shed 11 bases, J shed 1 base, and the junction held 11 bases outside the gene matches. The CDR3 consists of 15 residues. CDR3 in amino acids: CAGRDPTGGNTEAFF. The DNA for the CDR3 is TGTGCCGGCCGCGACCCGACAGGGGGGAACACTGAAGCTTTCTTT.

This chain links TRBV19 with TRBJ1-6; 8 bases are shared with TRBD1. Germline-derived CDR1 and CDR2 are LNHDA and SQIVND (reference sequence). The CDR3 loop spans 12 amino acids. Trimming at V came to 8 bases and at J to 7 bases, leaving 1 base not matched to a gene. CDR3 sequence reads: CASGQGNSPLHF. CDR3 coding DNA: TGTGCCAGTGGACAGGGAAATTCACCCCTCCACTTT.

A remark on this clonotype: Being one base from a much bigger clone, this may be a read error. In this CDR3 the conserved last residue, phenylalanine or tryptophan, is missing, so a read error is likely. The chain is built from TRBV6-2 or TRBV6-3 and TRBJ1-1; D may be TRBD1 (6 bases). The CDR3 loop spans 14 amino acids. Trimming pared 6 bases from V and 0 bases from J, leaving 11 bases between. Germline loops: CDR1 MNHEY, CDR2 SVGEGT. The CDR3 spells CASSPGTLNTEAFS. Here the CDR3 DNA reads TGTGCCAGCAGCCCCGGGACACTGAACACTGAAGCTTTCTCT.

With regard to this clonotype: The junction departs from germline at one end; a sequencing error may be responsible. The chain joins TRBV15 to TRBJ2-6, with a tentative D call TRBD1 (5 bases). This CDR3 contains 17 residues. The germline V gene encodes CDR1 LNHNV and CDR2 YYDKDF (reference sequence). CDR3 in amino acids: CATSSESRGSGANVPTF. The CDR3 DNA follows: TGTGCCACCAGCAGTGAGTCTAGGGGCTCTGGGGCCAACGTCCCGACTTTC.

This clonotype was found a few times. The chain joins TRBV20-1 to TRBJ1-1, with TRBD1 as a possible D gene (6 bases). Per the germline V gene, CDR1 is DFQATT and CDR2 is SNEGSKA (reference sequence). The ends were cut back, 2 bases at V and 5 bases at J, with 18 bases in the middle. The CDR3 is 15 amino acids. The CDR3 protein is CSARQGPGLGTEAFF. In nucleotides, the CDR3 is TGCAGTGCTAGACAGGGGCCAGGGTTGGGGACTGAAGCTTTCTTT.

Of note for this clonotype: This could be a read error, since a much larger clone is one nucleotide away. This chain uses TRBV5-1 with TRBJ1-2, with D possibly TRBD1 on 6 matching bases. The CDR3 length is 13 residues. The germline V gene has CDR1 SGHRS and CDR2 YFSETQ. Trimming left V 0 bases short and J 8 bases short, with 11 bases between. The DNA of the CDR3 is TGCGCCAGCAGCTTGGACAGGGTTTTGGGCTACACCTTC. Translated, it gives CASSLDRVLGYTF.